These T cell receptor beta chains were read from a single sample in a study of T-cell memory formation after mild COVID-19. TCRdb reprocessed the 5' RACE reads with MiXCR, giving one entry per CDR3 protein. The sample carries some 350,000 distinct CDR3 sequences, approximately 16% recorded once. Input material: PBMCs or a T cell subset sorted from them (not recorded which). The source is a man aged 18 to 29 who had mild COVID-19 (a few samples of this study predate the infection). Cell type and time point are not known. The CDR3 runs from the conserved cysteine through the conserved F or W. A D gene is named only where the DNA matches it firmly. Not every row has a clone size; where given, it reads once, few, many or a size class.

d_call	clone_size	v_call	j_call	cdr3_nt	cdr3_aa
-	few	TRBV5-1	TRBJ1-2	TGCGCCAGCAGCCCAGAACAGGGAGTAGGCGGCTACACCTTC	CASSPEQGVGGYTF
-	-	TRBV3-1	TRBJ2-3	TGTGCCAGCAGCCTCCAAAGCGGTTTTAGGGATACGCAGTATTTT	CASSLQSGFRDTQYF
-	many	TRBV4-1	TRBJ2-2	TGCGCCAGCAGCCAAGGGTTCAGGATGCCCGGGGAGCTGTTTTTT	CASSQGFRMPGELFF
-	-	TRBV6-2/TRBV6-3	TRBJ2-7	TGTGCCAGCAGTTACTCCGTCGGACAGAGCTCCTACGAGCAGTACTTC	CASSYSVGQSSYEQYF
-	few	TRBV4-3	TRBJ2-1	TGCGCCAGCAGCCAAGCGGTGGGGAGGGGGGTCTCCTACAATGAGCAGTTCTTC	CASSQAVGRGVSYNEQFF
-	few	TRBV3-1	TRBJ2-1	TGTGCCAGCAGCCAAGTTCGCAATGAGCAGTTCTTC	CASSQVRNEQFF
-	once	TRBV7-6	TRBJ2-1	TGTGCCAGCAGCTATGGGGGGTTACGGGCCTCCTACAATGAGCAGTTCTTC	CASSYGGLRASYNEQFF
-	many	TRBV4-2	TRBJ1-5	TGTGCCAGCAGCCAAGATTCCGATCAGCCCCAGCATTTT	CASSQDSDQPQHF
-	-	TRBV6-4	TRBJ2-1	TGTGCCAGCAGTGACTTAAGGCCAAATGAGCAGTTCTTC	CASSDLRPNEQFF
-	-	TRBV20-1	TRBJ2-3	TGCAGTGCTAAGGGGGGGACCACAGATACGCAGTATTTT	CSAKGGTTDTQYF
-	few	TRBV12-3/TRBV12-4	TRBJ2-3	TGTGCCAGCAGTTTATTAGAAATGGATACGCAGTATTTT	CASSLLEMDTQYF
TRBD1	few	TRBV6-5	TRBJ1-2	TGTGCCAGCAGTTATCAGGGGGCCGATCGCTATGGCTACACCTTC	CASSYQGADRYGYTF
-	many	TRBV5-1	TRBJ2-6	TGCGCCAGCAGTACCTCCGGGGACGGGGCCAACGTCCTGACTTTC	CASSTSGDGANVLTF
TRBD2	few	TRBV10-3	TRBJ2-7	TGTGCCATCAGAGGACTAGCGGGTTCCTACGAGCAGTACTTC	CAIRGLAGSYEQYF
-	-	TRBV6-2/TRBV6-3	TRBJ1-6	TGTGCCAGCACGCGAGAGACCTATAATTCACCCCTCCACTTT	CASTRETYNSPLHF
TRBD1	few	TRBV4-1	TRBJ1-4	TGCGCCAGCAGCCAATGGGAAACAGGGGGCAATGAAAAACTGTTTTTT	CASSQWETGGNEKLFF
-	few	TRBV6-1	TRBJ2-7	TGTGCCAGCGCTTCTTCGGGTAATAGTTTCTACGAGCAGTACTTC	CASASSGNSFYEQYF
-	few	TRBV7-8	TRBJ2-5	TGTGCCAGCAGCTCCTCCCCCGCAGGGTCCCAGTACTTC	CASSSSPAGSQYF
-	-	TRBV6-5	TRBJ1-3	TGTGCCAGCGCACGGGGGGGCACATCTGGAAACACCATATATTTT	CASARGGTSGNTIYF
-	-	TRBV7-2	TRBJ2-1	TGTGCCAGCAGCTTAGCGCATACTAGCTCCTACAATGAGCAGTTCTTC	CASSLAHTSSYNEQFF
-	-	TRBV27	TRBJ2-5	TGTGCCAGCAGCCCAAATCCGGGACTCCGAGGGACCCAGTACTTC	CASSPNPGLRGTQYF
-	few	TRBV5-1	TRBJ2-7	TGCGCCAGCAGCTTGGTGGGCCTGAGCTCCTACGAGCAGTACTTC	CASSLVGLSSYEQYF